The 15 T cell receptor beta chains presented below share a single source sample, sequenced in a study of T cells after yellow fever vaccination. TCRdb recomputed calls from the 5' RACE reads with MiXCR, one row per CDR3 protein. Of around 250,000 distinct CDR3 sequences in the sample, about 5.2% were seen once. Material: CD4+ T cells sorted from PBMCs, obtained on the day of the yellow fever booster vaccination. The receptors here all came from a man aged 18 to 29 who received the YFV17D yellow fever vaccine.

This clonotype was picked up a small number of times. V is TRBV5-1 and J is TRBJ2-3, with 11 bases identical to TRBD2. The CDR3 totals 19 residues. Germline CDR1 reads SGHRS; CDR2 reads YFSETQ. V shed 2 bases, J shed 2 bases, and the junction held 13 bases outside the gene matches. CDR3 sequence reads: CASSFPALAGGLFTDTQYF. In DNA, the CDR3 is TGCGCCAGCAGCTTCCCTGCGCTAGCGGGGGGCCTCTTCACAGATACGCAGTATTTT.

The chain couples TRBV30 to TRBJ2-7, with TRBD2 as a possible D gene (5 bases). Germline V CDR1 and CDR2: GTSNPN, SVGIG (reference sequence). The CDR3 has 13 residues. V was trimmed by 5 bases and J by 1 base, leaving 12 bases between them. The CDR3 here is CAWDTGGSYEQYF. The CDR3 DNA reads TGTGCCTGGGACACCGGAGGATCCTACGAGCAGTACTTC.

V usage is TRBV12-3 or TRBV12-4 and J usage is TRBJ1-5; D remains ambiguous. V lost 3 bases and J 5 bases, leaving 14 bases between the germline ends. This CDR3 has 15 amino acids. CDR3 bases: TGTGCCAGCAGTTTGTTCTTAGGCCCCGATCAGCCCCAGCATTTT. This gives the protein CASSLFLGPDQPQHF.

This clonotype occurred a few times. The rearrangement links TRBV29-1 to TRBJ2-1; D perhaps matches TRBD1 (5 bases). The V end lost 4 bases, the J end lost 5 bases, and 15 bases lay between the germline ends. The germline V gene encodes CDR1 SQVTM and CDR2 ANQGSEA. The CDR3 sequence is 14 residues long. The CDR3 sequence: CSVVEGAANNEQFF. The CDR3 DNA is TGCAGCGTTGTGGAAGGGGCTGCGAACAATGAGCAGTTCTTC.

This clonotype was detected many times. This chain connects TRBV4-1 to TRBJ2-4; D gene unclear. The germline V and J ends were trimmed by 1 base and 2 bases, with 15 bases remaining between them. Germline CDR1 reads MGHRA; CDR2 reads YSYEKL. The CDR3 extends over 17 amino acids. The CDR3 spells CASSQVLRVTTKNIQYF. Written as DNA, the CDR3 is TGCGCCAGCAGCCAAGTTCTTCGGGTTACAACCAAAAACATTCAGTACTTC.

This sequence joins TRBV20-1 and TRBJ2-3, with TRBD2 matching 10 bases. CDR1 is DFQATT and CDR2 is SNEGSKA in the germline V gene (reference sequence). J was trimmed by 4 bases and V by 4 bases; bases with no gene match: 8. This CDR3 is built from 15 residues. CDR3 nucleotides: TGCAGTGCTAAGCTAGCGGGGGCCCCGGCAGATACGCAGTATTTT. Translating gives CSAKLAGAPADTQYF.

This clonotype was found a few times. The chain couples TRBV5-1 to TRBJ2-3; D is perhaps TRBD2 (5 bases). Germline V gene lookup returns CDR1 SGHRS and CDR2 YFSETQ. The V end lost 4 bases, the J end lost 1 base, and 13 bases lay between the germline ends. The CDR3 spans 15 residues. DNA of the CDR3: TGCGCCAGCAGCGAGGTGGCGGGCCGCACAGATACGCAGTATTTT. It yields the protein CASSEVAGRTDTQYF.

In this sample, this clonotype turned up a few times. This chain links TRBV11-2 with TRBJ2-4; D is possibly TRBD1 (5 bases). This CDR3 has 13 residues. With 5 bases removed from V and 15 bases from J, the gap between germline ends came to 20 bases. CDR1 SGHAT and CDR2 FQNNGV come from the germline V gene. The DNA of the CDR3 is TGTGCCAGCAGCAGGGGCCGTTCGGGTGTAGCGTACTTC. Its translation is CASSRGRSGVAYF. The full variable domain, its missing parts supplied by reference TRBV11-2 and TRBJ2-4, is EAGVAQSPRYKIIEKRQSVAFWCNPISGHATLYWYQQILGQGPKLLIQFQNNGVVDDSQLPKDRFSAERLKGVDSTLKIQPAKLEDSAVYLCASSRGRSGVAYFGAGTRLSVL.

This clonotype came up many times. The chain has TRBV16 and TRBJ1-3; the D is unclear. CDR1 KGHSY and CDR2 FQNENV come from the germline V gene. Trimming took 0 bases from V and 0 from J, leaving 6 bases between them. CDR3 size: 15 residues. This CDR3 is CASSQSRPSGNTIYF. The DNA of the CDR3 is TGTGCCAGCAGCCAATCCAGGCCCTCTGGAAACACCATATATTTT.

The CDR3 spells CASSLMVTPTEQYV. The CDR3 nucleotides read TGTGCCAGCAGTTTGATGGTTACCCCAACCGAGCAGTACGTC. The gene calls are TRBV28 and TRBJ2-7, with D unresolved. Germline V lookup: CDR1 MDHEN, CDR2 SYDVKM. This CDR3 comprises 14 residues. Trimming left V 3 bases short and J 6 bases short, with 15 bases between.

This clonotype was observed a few times. This chain links TRBV6-2 or TRBV6-3 with TRBJ2-3; D is unclear. The CDR3 has 12 amino acids. The ends were cut back, 7 bases at V and 7 bases at J, with 12 bases in the middle. The germline CDR1 and CDR2 sequences are MNHEY and SVGEGT. The CDR3 DNA reads TGTGCCAGCACCAATGCCAGGAATACGCAGTATTTT. Protein sequence: CASTNARNTQYF.

This clonotype was picked up many times. This chain connects TRBV3-1 to TRBJ1-4; weak D call: TRBD1 (6 bases). Trimming cost V 0 bases and J 5 bases, with 10 bases left between them. Germline CDR1 LGHDT, CDR2 YNNKEL (reference sequence). The CDR3 is made up of 15 amino acids. DNA for the CDR3: TGTGCCAGCAGCCAAGATACGGGGGCGAATGAAAAACTGTTTTTT. Its translation is CASSQDTGANEKLFF.

The chain recombines TRBV3-1 with TRBJ1-1; 8 positions match TRBD1. The CDR3 consists of 12 residues. V gave up 4 bases and J gave up 10 bases; unmatched junction bases: 5. Looked up from germline, CDR1 is LGHDT and CDR2 is YNNKEL (reference sequence). CDR3 sequence: CASSPRGQGAFF. In nucleotides, the CDR3 is TGTGCCAGCAGCCCCAGGGGGCAGGGAGCTTTCTTT.

In this sample, this clonotype turned up a few times. This rearrangement joins TRBV6-5 to TRBJ2-7; 9 nucleotides agree with TRBD1. J was trimmed by 5 bases and V by 6 bases; bases with no gene match: 11. CDR1 is MNHEY, CDR2 SVGAGI, per germline. The CDR3 consists of 15 residues. The CDR3 nucleotides are TGTGCCAGCAGAAAGGGGACAGGGATCGCCCACGAGCAGTACTTC. Encoded protein: CASRKGTGIAHEQYF.

This clonotype appeared a few times. The V and J genes are TRBV12-3 or TRBV12-4 and TRBJ2-2; maybe TRBD2 (6 bases). The ends were cut back, 2 bases at V and 4 bases at J, with 8 bases in the middle. This CDR3 has 14 residues. For the CDR3, the DNA is TGTGCCAGCAGTTTACGGGGAGGCACCGGGGAGCTGTTTTTT. The encoded protein is CASSLRGGTGELFF.